Reported below is one T cell receptor beta chain. Its antigen is unidentified. CDR1 and CDR2 (germline): LNHDA, SQIVND (reference sequence). The germline V and J ends were trimmed by 9 bases and 5 bases, with 20 bases remaining between them. The CDR3 has 14 amino acids. These data originate in a study of cytomegalovirus exposure and HLA in healthy donors. Study observations and caveats: The authors listed approximately 160 TCR beta chains as cytomegalovirus-associated.

These donors were members of the approximately 110-subject validation cohort, a group separate from the approximately 670-subject first cohort. Measured with immunoSEQ multiplex PCR; TCRdb has only the in-frame clones, and not every one. The repertoire holds tens of thousands of clones, with roughly 93% as singletons. The sequenced sample was PBMCs. The source of this sequence is a young woman in good health and CMV-seronegative. The chain is built from TRBV19 and TRBJ2-7; tentatively, D is TRBD2 (6 bases). For the CDR3, the DNA is TGTGCCAGCCAGCGGGCCCTGTGGAGGGACGAGCAGTACTTC. Residues: CASQRALWRDEQYF.